A single T cell receptor (beta chain) is shown here with its context. Its antigen is currently unknown. The data were obtained in a study of PD-1 blockade in classical Hodgkin lymphoma. Broader study findings: A significant rise in TCR diversity was seen by C4D1 for CD4+ cells but not for CD8+ cells. Reported findings placed baseline TCR diversity lower in newly diagnosed patients (compared with healthy donors). Individuals who commenced nivolumab within less than 1 year of ASCT were excluded. It was among complete responders that baseline diversity resembled that of newly diagnosed patients.

V gave up 8 bases and J gave up 5 bases, with 19 bases separating them. CDR1 and CDR2 (germline): MNHEY, SVGAGI. The CDR3 contains 14 residues. Time point defined: cycle 4 day 1 (C4D1), after more than five weeks of nivolumab. Every patient was affected by relapse after autologous stem cell transplantation, while exposure to brentuximab vedotin was not uniform. It was by magnetic negative selection that CD4+ T cells were purified from thawed PBMCs. Profiling relied on immunoSEQ multiplex PCR, and the TCRdb table lists in-frame clones only, not all of them. The repertoire includes tens of thousands of clones, over 80% of them detected once, and around 3% sits in the top ten.

The chain has TRBV6-5 and TRBJ2-7, with a possible D match to TRBD2 (7 bases). The sequenced sample was CD4+ T cells from blood, obtained before the fourth cycle of nivolumab. The sequence derives from a human donor with classical Hodgkin lymphoma. The DNA of the CDR3 is TGTGCCAGCTCCCTGGGGTGGGGGGGCCACGAGCAGTACTTC. Residues: CASSLGWGGHEQYF.